This TCR beta chain appears in the sequencing data of a study of T-cell memory formation after mild COVID-19. Study in general: TCR clusters largely stayed donor specific.

Amplification by 5'RACE using constant-segment primers produced TCR alpha and TCR beta cDNA libraries that carried sample barcodes and UMIs. TCRdb analysed the 5' RACE reads with MiXCR anew, one entry per CDR3 protein. The sample lists roughly 560,000 distinct CDR3 sequences; around 20% were seen once. This CDR3 is 14 amino acids long. V was clipped by 0 bases and J by 5 bases, with 10 bases between them. Germline CDR1 LNHNV, CDR2 YYDKDF (reference sequence). Study findings and constraints: Nothing confirmed that second-wave clones peaking on day 37 were specific for SARS-CoV-2. Largely, contracting CD4+ clones fell within CM and EM, and contracting CD8+ clones within EMRA.

Notes on this clonotype: No antigen is known for it.

Sequencing was carried out using PBMCs or a T cell subset sorted from them (not recorded which). The chain couples TRBV15 to TRBJ2-5; D not resolved. This TCR derives from an adult woman who had mild COVID-19 (a few samples of this study predate the infection). Cell type and time point are not known. The CDR3 sequence: CATSRDLGAETQYF. The CDR3 DNA reads TGTGCCACCAGCAGAGATCTCGGAGCGGAGACCCAGTACTTC.